This T cell receptor beta chain was sequenced during a study of T cell responses to AZD1222 COVID-19 vaccine. Study conclusions and caveats: Clonal diversity may have been underestimated in mostly white British donors. Following two doses of AZD1222, Spike-specific TCR breadth and depth rose. Of the AZD1222 recipients, only 5 to 7 were seropositive at baseline. Unmutated variant regions reportedly attract nearly half of all spike-specific TCRs.

The table came from immunoSEQ multiplex PCR; TCRdb's copy has only in-frame clones and leaves some out. The table records under 200,000 clones, around 94% of them present only once. Germline-derived CDR1 and CDR2 are MRHNA and SNTAGT. Trimming left V 10 bases short and J 2 bases short, with 15 bases between. The CDR3 is made up of 14 amino acids. Note on this clone: The antigen remains unidentified.

The specimen was peripheral blood, collected 28 days after the second dose of the MenACWY control vaccine. The rearrangement joins TRBV6-4 to TRBJ1-5, with D maybe TRBD1 (6 bases). The origin of this receptor is an adult who received the MenACWY meningococcal vaccine as a control. The CDR3 spells CATDRGAGNQPQHF. The CDR3 coding sequence is TGTGCCACCGACCGGGGGGCCGGCAATCAGCCCCAGCATTTT.